The 3 T cell receptor beta chains below all came from one sample that was sequenced in a study of blood T cell repertoires in COVID-19. Method: immunoSEQ multiplex PCR; TCRdb's copy keeps in-frame clones and lacks some. The data contain about 180,000 clones, 80% to 90% of them singletons. Material: peripheral blood. The receptors shown here come from a middle-aged man with active or convalescent COVID-19.

The rearrangement links TRBV19 to TRBJ1-5; no clear D gene. The CDR3 contains 15 residues. Germline CDR1 and CDR2: LNHDA and SQIVND (reference sequence). The germline V and J ends were trimmed by 6 bases and 4 bases, with 16 bases remaining between them. This CDR3 is CASRDSGYTNQPQHF. The CDR3 nucleotides are TGTGCCAGTAGAGATTCAGGATACACTAATCAGCCCCAGCATTTT.

The chain carries TRBV9 and TRBJ1-2; D ambiguous. The CDR3 extends over 14 amino acids. V lost 4 bases, J lost 6 bases, and 16 bases lay in between. Germline V gene sequence: CDR1 SGDLS, CDR2 YYNGEE. CDR3 residues: CASSPMEGADGYTF. The CDR3 bases are TGTGCCAGCAGCCCTATGGAGGGCGCGGATGGCTACACCTTC.

This clone came up a few times. The chain joins TRBV3-1 (or the pseudogene TRBV3-2) to TRBJ1-5; TRBD1 aligns across 11 bases. J was trimmed by 4 bases and V by 0 bases; bases with no gene match: 2. CDR1 is LGHDT and CDR2 is YNNKEL in the germline V gene (reference sequence). This CDR3 has 16 amino acids. The CDR3 reads CASSQEGQGGNQPQHF. Here the CDR3 DNA reads TGTGCCAGCAGCCAAGAGGGACAGGGGGGTAATCAGCCCCAGCATTTT.